One T cell receptor beta chain is described in this entry. What it recognizes is unknown. The ends were cut back, 4 bases at V and 3 bases at J, with 16 bases in the middle. Germline lookup yields CDR1 GTSNPN and CDR2 SVGIG (reference sequence). CDR3 length: 14 amino acids. The sample originates from a study of identifying expanded T cells in peripheral blood. Study-level results: Differentially abundant clones: around 1.1 between replicates, 15 to 17 at around 15 days, 19 to 20 at four. Clone count variance between roughly two-week samples rose with total template count.

Assay used: immunoSEQ multiplex PCR; TCRdb lists only in-frame clones, some missing. This sample yields about 85,000 clones, of which approximately 90% are seen a single time; 15% to 20% belongs to the top ten. Collection occurred without any documented infections or immune events in donors. This TCR was sampled from a person between 18 and 69 years old in good health. The sample comprised blood. The chain employs TRBV30 and TRBJ2-7; D is possibly TRBD1 (5 bases). The CDR3 reads CAWIGQGRNYEQYF. CDR3 bases: TGTGCCTGGATAGGGCAGGGCCGAAACTACGAGCAGTACTTC.